Described below is a single T cell receptor (beta chain) sequence and its context. The data were obtained in a study of CD8 T cells in Susac syndrome. Negative isolation was applied to CD8+ and CD4+ T cells, and FACS enrichment was applied to TEMRA cells. Reverse transcription of about 0.5 to 1 ug RNA used random hexamers. immunoSEQ multiplex PCR amplified TCR beta CDR3 across 54 Vbeta, 13 Jbeta. In TCRdb, the immunoSEQ multiplex PCR reads were re-called with MiXCR into one record per CDR3 protein. The sample lists some 110,000 distinct CDR3 sequences, around 94% seen once, with roughly 0.08% in the top ten. Sequenced: CD4+ T cells from PBMCs. This receptor was identified in a human donor in good health.

In DNA form, the CDR3 reads TGCAGTGCTAGACCTCCCGGGACTGAAGAGACCCAGTACTTC. Protein product: CSARPPGTEETQYF. This chain joins TRBV20-1 and TRBJ2-5; tentatively, D is TRBD2 (6 bases). The V gene's germline CDR1 is DFQATT and CDR2 SNEGSKA (reference sequence). The CDR3 length is 14 residues. V was clipped by 2 bases and J by 3 bases, with 13 bases between them.